One TCR beta chain is described in this entry. Original handling: For nucleated cells, counts were estimated from reference gene primer amplification. Sequencing used immunoSEQ multiplex PCR; TCRdb keeps in-frame clones, though not all of them. The D gene and trimming were derived from the DNA, and the V and J assignments and clone size from that table. The repertoire holds about 61,000 clones, with over 80% as singletons. The data are from a study of blood T cell repertoires in COVID-19. Study-level information: COVID-19 samples, acute and convalescent, were from the United States, Italy and Spain. Sample material is recorded as cDNA or gDNA derived from T cells, B-cell-depleted T cells, or PBMCs.

Deletions cut 3 bases from V and 7 bases from J, with 19 bases between. Germline CDR1 LNHDA, CDR2 SQIVND (reference sequence). This CDR3 comprises 16 residues. The chain has TRBV19 and TRBJ2-1; D perhaps matches TRBD2 (6 bases). The sequencing sample was made of peripheral blood. This TCR came from a man aged 70 or older with acute or convalescent COVID-19. CDR3 DNA: TGTGCCAGTAGTATTCCTGGGGGGACCACGGGAAATGAGCAGTTCTTC. Protein sequence: CASSIPGGTTGNEQFF. The full variable domain, completed using reference TRBV19 and TRBJ2-1, is DGGITQSPKYLFRKEGQNVTLSCEQNLNHDAMYWYRQDPGQGLRLIYYSQIVNDFQKGDIAEGYSVSREKKESFPLTVTSAQKNPTAFYLCASSIPGGTTGNEQFFGPGTRLTVL.